Sequencing of this TCR beta chain was carried out in a study of shared clonotypes between healthy human individuals. Study at large: Each donor contributed plates that comprised three CD4 naive, three CD4 memory, two CD8 naive and one CD8 memory.

The test was conducted at deep level. Genomic DNA belonging to each subset was distributed in equal measure over several immunoSEQ plates. This table comes from immunoSEQ multiplex PCR, and its TCRdb copy is limited to in-frame clones, with some not included. The top ten hold 0.85% to 1.2% of the sample, which has roughly 2 million clones, just under 95% seen once. The germline V gene has CDR1 MNHEY and CDR2 SMNVEV (reference sequence). V was pared by 1 base and J by 5 bases, with 8 bases between. The CDR3 has 13 amino acids. Naivety among CD8 cells was defined by CD45RO negativity and positive CCR7 selection, thereby excluding terminally differentiated effector memory CD45RA+ cells. There were no recent acute infections or vaccinations among the donors, who were healthy HIV-negative adults. Concerning this clone itself: Other DNA sequences from this sample encode an identical CDR3 as well.

J is TRBJ1-1 and V is TRBV27, with unresolved D. The clonotype originates from a man in his late teens or twenties in good health. Sample: naive CD8+ T cells sorted from blood. CDR3 region: CASSLLGGTEAFF. The CDR3 DNA sequence: TGTGCCAGCAGTTTATTGGGCGGGACTGAAGCTTTCTTT.